This T cell receptor beta chain was identified in a study of blood T cell repertoires in COVID-19. On the study more broadly: Nucleic acid was either cDNA or gDNA, and it came from T cells, B-cell-depleted T cells, or PBMCs.

The table came from immunoSEQ multiplex PCR; TCRdb's copy has only in-frame clones and leaves some out. The sample shows under 85,000 clones, more than 75% of them seen only once. The CDR3 spans 15 residues. V gave up 6 bases and J gave up 2 bases; unmatched junction bases: 8. Germline V gene sequence: CDR1 MNHEY, CDR2 SVGAGI. This TCR was recovered from a human donor in a cohort sampled during active COVID-19. Sample: peripheral blood. V usage is TRBV6-5 and J usage is TRBJ2-5; 8 bases line up with TRBD2. The CDR3 region is CASRLTAGGQETQYF. As DNA, the CDR3 is TGTGCCAGCAGACTCACCGCGGGGGGTCAAGAGACCCAGTACTTC.